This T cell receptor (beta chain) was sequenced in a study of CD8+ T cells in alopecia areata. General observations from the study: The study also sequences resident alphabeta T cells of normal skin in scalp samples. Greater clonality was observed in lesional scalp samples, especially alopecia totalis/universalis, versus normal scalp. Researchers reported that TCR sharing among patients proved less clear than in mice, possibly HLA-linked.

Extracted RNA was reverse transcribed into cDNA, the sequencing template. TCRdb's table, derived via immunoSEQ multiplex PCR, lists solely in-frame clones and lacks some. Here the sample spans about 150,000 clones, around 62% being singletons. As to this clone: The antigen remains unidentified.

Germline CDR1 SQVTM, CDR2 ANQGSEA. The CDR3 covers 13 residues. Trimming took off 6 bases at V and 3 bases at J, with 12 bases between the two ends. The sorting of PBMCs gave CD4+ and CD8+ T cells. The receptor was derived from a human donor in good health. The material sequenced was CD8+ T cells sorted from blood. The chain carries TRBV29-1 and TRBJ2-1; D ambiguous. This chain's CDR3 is CSVLLHRYNEQFF. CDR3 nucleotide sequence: TGCAGCGTATTATTACATCGCTACAATGAGCAGTTCTTC.